A single TCR beta chain is shown here with its context. The data originate from a study of T cell changes during pregnancy in multiple sclerosis. Here immunoSEQ multiplex PCR was the method, and the copy in TCRdb shows in-frame clones only, minus some. This table has 60,000 to 65,000 clones, around 92% appearing once. Trimming cost V 7 bases and J 2 bases; bases outside gene matches: 5. CDR1 and CDR2 from the germline V gene are SGHRS and YFSETQ. CDR3 length: 15 residues. The sample consisted of peripheral blood, taken in the first trimester of pregnancy. V gene TRBV5-1 combines with J gene TRBJ1-4, with 10 nucleotides matching TRBD1. This clonotype was obtained from a female donor with multiple sclerosis, enrolled in a pregnancy study. CDR3 bases: TGCGCCAGCCAGACAGGGGGCATGACTAATGAAAAACTGTTTTTT. Protein: CASQTGGMTNEKLFF.